The rows below give T cell receptor beta chains drawn from one sample of a study of cytomegalovirus exposure and HLA in healthy donors. Some clones are missing from TCRdb's copy, which holds only in-frame ones; the method was immunoSEQ multiplex PCR. The sample totals approximately 110,000 clones; its top ten clones hold 3% to 4.5%. Sequencing was carried out using PBMCs. These receptors were collected from a man aged 30-40 years in good health and CMV-seronegative. Both conserved end residues are part of each CDR3. The D gene is left open where the match is weak.

>NA|TRBJ1-1|TRBV6-4
TGTGCCAGCAGTGTTACGGGGAACACTGAAGCTTTCTTT
CASSVTGNTEAFF
>NA|TRBJ1-1|TRBV9
TGTGCCAGCAGCGTCATGGGGGCGAACACTGAAGCTTTCTTT
CASSVMGANTEAFF
>NA|TRBJ2-1|TRBV5-1
TGCGCCAGCATTGAAAGCGGGCTAGACAATGAGCAGTTCTTC
CASIESGLDNEQFF
>NA|TRBJ2-7|TRBV15
TGTGCCACCAGCAGAGATCCCCAGGAACGCGAGCAGTACTTC
CATSRDPQEREQYF
>NA|TRBJ1-1|TRBV19
TGTGCCAGTAGTAACGGCCCGGGAAGCTTAAACACTGAAGCTTTCTTT
CASSNGPGSLNTEAFF
>NA|TRBJ2-4|TRBV7-3
TGTGCCAGCAGCTGTCGGAAGTTCTGGGGGGACAGAGATCCCAAAAACATTCAGTACTTC
CASSCRKFWGDRDPKNIQYF
>TRBD1|TRBJ2-7|TRBV2
TGTGCCAGCAGTGGGGGGGGACAGGGGTCTTCCGAGCAGTACTTC
CASSGGGQGSSEQYF
>NA|TRBJ2-7|TRBV18
TGTGCCAGCTCCCCTTCGGGGAGCTCCTACGAGCAGTACTTC
CASSPSGSSYEQYF
>TRBD2|TRBJ2-5|TRBV2
TGTGCCAGCAGCGTAAGCGGGGGAATGGAGACCCAGTACTTC
CASSVSGGMETQYF
>NA|TRBJ2-7|TRBV15
TGTGCCACCAGCCCCCGGCAGGGGATAAACGAGCAGTACTTC
CATSPRQGINEQYF
>NA|TRBJ2-5|TRBV2
TGTGCCAGCAGTGAACGGGGGTTATCGGAGACCCAGTACTTC
CASSERGLSETQYF
>TRBD1|TRBJ1-6|TRBV2
TGTGCCAGCAGGGAACTGACAGGGGGCAGGTCACCCCTCCACTTT
CASRELTGGRSPLHF
>NA|TRBJ1-3|TRBV18
TGTGCCAGCTCACCTCAGGGGACCCGAAACACCATATATTTT
CASSPQGTRNTIYF
>NA|TRBJ2-1|TRBV7-2
TGTGCCAGCAGCAAGACGGGGGGCGCCTACAATGAGCAGTTCTTC
CASSKTGGAYNEQFF
>TRBD2|TRBJ2-1|TRBV7-3
TGTGCCAGCAGCCTTACTAGCGGGGGGGCGATTGAGCAGTTCTTC
CASSLTSGGAIEQFF
>TRBD1|TRBJ2-7|TRBV27
TGTGCCAGCAGCCAAACGGGACAGGGGTACGAGCAGTACTTC
CASSQTGQGYEQYF
>NA|TRBJ1-2|TRBV6-4
TGTGCCAGCAGTCAGGGAAGAAGCTATGGCTACACCTTC
CASSQGRSYGYTF
>TRBD1|TRBJ1-1|TRBV7-2
TGTGCCAGCAGCCTGGACAGGGGAATAAATCGGGCTTTCTTT
CASSLDRGINRAFF
>NA|TRBJ2-2|TRBV5-1
TGCGCCAGCAGCTTGGACACGATGGACACCGGGGAGCTGTTTTTT
CASSLDTMDTGELFF
>TRBD1|TRBJ1-3|TRBV11-2
TGTGCCAGCAGCCCTAGCCCAGGGACAGGGGCTGGAAACACCATATATTTT
CASSPSPGTGAGNTIYF
>TRBD1|TRBJ1-4|TRBV30
TGTGCCTGGGGACAGGGGGCTCAGCAAAAACTGTTTTTT
CAWGQGAQQKLFF
>NA|TRBJ2-7|TRBV10-3
TGTGCCATCAGTGAGTCGACGGGACTCACCTACGAGCAGTACTTC
CAISESTGLTYEQYF
>NA|TRBJ2-1|TRBV9
TGTGCCAGCAGCGTAGAAGGACTGAGTCACAATGAGCAGTTCTTC
CASSVEGLSHNEQFF
>NA|TRBJ2-2|TRBV19
TGTGCCAGTCTTTTATCCAGCAGGGGGGTCGGGGAGCTGTTTTTT
CASLLSSRGVGELFF
>NA|TRBJ2-1|TRBV7-2
TGTGCCAGCAGCTTAGGTTGGGGGAGGAATGAGCAGTTCTTC
CASSLGWGRNEQFF
>NA|TRBJ1-2|TRBV19
TGTGCCAGTAGTAGGGCCTTCCTCTATGGCTACACCTTC
CASSRAFLYGYTF
>NA|TRBJ2-3|TRBV11-3
TGTGCCAGCAGCTCCCACATCCGGACAGCCGATACGCAGTATTTT
CASSSHIRTADTQYF
>NA|TRBJ2-7|TRBV7-9
TGTGCCAGCAGCGTAGCAGGGGCCTACGAGCAGTACTTC
CASSVAGAYEQYF
>TRBD2|TRBJ2-7|TRBV6-1
TGTGCCAGCAGTGTGTTGGGGGGGGTCGGCGAGCAGTACTTC
CASSVLGGVGEQYF
>NA|TRBJ2-3|TRBV30
TGTGCCGGGGGAGGACTTGGAGATACGCAGTATTTT
CAGGGLGDTQYF
>TRBD2|TRBJ2-7|TRBV6-5
TGTGCCAGCAGGGGCGGGGGGGTGCACGAGCAGTACTTC
CASRGGGVHEQYF
>TRBD1|TRBJ1-4|TRBV4-3
TGCGCCAGCAGCCCACGGACAGGAGAGAACGAAAAACTGTTTTTT
CASSPRTGENEKLFF
>TRBD1|TRBJ1-1|TRBV6-1
TGTGCCAGCGGGGACAGGCAGATGAATGAAGCTTTCTTT
CASGDRQMNEAFF
>NA|TRBJ1-2|TRBV5-3
TGTGCCAGAAGTACCCGACAGGTTTCCGGAGCCTACACCTTC
CARSTRQVSGAYTF
>TRBD1|TRBJ1-2|TRBV4-3
TGCGCCAGCAGCCAACTCGACAGGGGGCAGAACTATGGCTACACCTTC
CASSQLDRGQNYGYTF
>TRBD1|TRBJ2-1|TRBV5-1
TGCGCCAGCAGCTTCCAGGGGGCGCAGAATGAGCAGTTCTTC
CASSFQGAQNEQFF
>TRBD2|TRBJ2-1|TRBV27
TGTGCCAGCAGAACGACCGGGACTAGCGGCTACAATGAGCAGTTCTTC
CASRTTGTSGYNEQFF
>NA|TRBJ2-7|TRBV5-6
TGTGCCAGCAGCCTACTTGGCTACGAGCAGTACTTC
CASSLLGYEQYF
>NA|TRBJ1-6|TRBV4-1
TGCGCCAGCAGCAACCCTGCTTCCGGACTTGGTAATTCACCCCTCCACTTT
CASSNPASGLGNSPLHF
>NA|TRBJ2-1|TRBV7-8
TGTGCCAGCAGCTTAGGCCTACCCTTGTACAATGAGCAGTTCTTC
CASSLGLPLYNEQFF
>NA|TRBJ2-7|TRBV7-2
TGTGCCAGCAGCCCTCGTGGGTACTACGAGCAGTACTTC
CASSPRGYYEQYF